These 15 T cell receptor beta chains were all obtained from the same sample, sequenced in a study of cytomegalovirus exposure and HLA in healthy donors. With 60 Vbeta and 13 Jbeta primers, the PCR was carried out. The method was immunoSEQ multiplex PCR; TCRdb's version includes in-frame clones alone and lacks a portion of them. The sample includes 100,000 to 150,000 clones, 70% to 80% seen only once; the top ten take roughly 1.5%. Sample: PBMCs. The source of these receptors is a female donor in good health and CMV-seronegative.

V gene TRBV15 combines with J gene TRBJ2-7; weak D call: TRBD2 (5 bases). The CDR3 loop spans 13 amino acids. Trimming removed 2 bases from V and 7 bases from J, with 12 bases in between. Per germline, CDR1 LNHNV and CDR2 YYDKDF (reference sequence). The CDR3 is CATSRPSKREQYF. In nucleotides, the CDR3 is TGTGCCACCAGCAGACCGTCAAAGCGGGAGCAGTACTTC.

The V gene is TRBV7-3, the J gene TRBJ2-5; TRBD1 matches 7 bases. This CDR3 is built from 15 residues. V dropped 5 bases and J dropped 4; count of bases not matched to a gene: 10. CDR1 is SGHTA and CDR2 is FQGTGA in the germline V gene. CDR3 in amino acids: CASSETGVLGETQYF. The CDR3 coding sequence is TGTGCCAGCAGCGAAACAGGGGTACTGGGAGAGACCCAGTACTTC.

The V gene is TRBV7-9, the J gene TRBJ1-4, with D possibly TRBD1 on 5 matching bases. Germline V gene sequence: CDR1 SEHNR, CDR2 FQNEAQ (reference sequence). Trimming shortened V by 1 base and J by 7 bases, and 19 bases separated the two germline ends. This CDR3 region has 17 residues. The CDR3 loop reads CASSLGPGGGVSEKLFF. The CDR3 region has the DNA TGTGCCAGCAGCTTAGGCCCTGGAGGAGGGGTTAGTGAAAAACTGTTTTTT.

CDR3 nucleotide sequence: TGTGCCAGCAATATTGGGCACGTCTACGAGCAGTACTTC. Amino acid sequence: CASNIGHVYEQYF. This sequence joins TRBV27 and TRBJ2-7; D not certain. With 7 bases removed from V and 3 bases from J, the gap between germline ends came to 13 bases. The CDR3 sequence is 13 residues long. Per the germline V gene, CDR1 is MNHEY and CDR2 is SMNVEV (reference sequence).

The genes are TRBV4-3 and TRBJ2-1, with D possibly TRBD1 on 6 matching bases. This CDR3 contains 16 residues. Trimming took off 4 bases at V and 3 bases at J, with 16 bases between the two ends. Per germline, CDR1 LGHNA and CDR2 YSLEER. The CDR3 loop reads CASSRAGDTNYNEQFF. The CDR3 DNA sequence: TGCGCCAGCAGCCGGGCCGGGGACACTAACTACAATGAGCAGTTCTTC.

This clone was picked up a small number of times. This sequence joins TRBV7-9 and TRBJ1-1, with 7 bases that match TRBD1. The CDR3 spans 12 residues. Trimming removed 4 bases from V and 7 bases from J; junction bases left unmatched: 3. CDR1 and CDR2 (germline): SEHNR, FQNEAQ (reference sequence). This CDR3 is CASSSGTVEAFF. The CDR3 coding sequence is TGTGCCAGCAGCTCCGGGACAGTTGAAGCTTTCTTT.

The genes are TRBV4-1 and TRBJ2-5; a possible D gene is TRBD2 (6 bases). The end of the DNA aligns better with TRBJ2-7, so the J call may be wrong. The V gene's germline CDR1 is MGHRA and CDR2 YSYEKL. This CDR3 has 13 residues. The CDR3: CASSDGRGDEQYF. CDR3 sequence (DNA): TGCGCCAGCAGCGACGGGAGAGGGGACGAGCAGTACTTC.

In this sample, this clone turned up once. V and J are TRBV18 and TRBJ1-3; no firm D call. V shed 0 bases and J shed 0 bases, with 9 bases lying between them. The CDR3 has 16 amino acids. Germline V CDR1 and CDR2: KGHSH, LQKENI. CDR3 nucleotides: TGTGCCAGCTCACCACCGAGGCAGCTCTCTGGAAACACCATATATTTT. Translated: CASSPPRQLSGNTIYF.

V gene TRBV2 combines with J gene TRBJ2-5; 8 nucleotides align to TRBD2. Trimming cost V 2 bases and J 6 bases; bases outside gene matches: 8. The germline V gene has CDR1 SNHLY and CDR2 FYNNEI. The CDR3 runs 15 residues. The CDR3 bases are TGTGCCAGCAGTGAAAACGGAGCGGGGGTGCAGACCCAGTACTTC. Its translation: CASSENGAGVQTQYF.

The genes are TRBV28 and TRBJ2-7, with D uncertain. The V and J ends lost 9 bases and 0 bases respectively, with 6 bases between them. The CDR3 has 11 amino acids. Germline assignment: CDR1 MDHEN and CDR2 SYDVKM. In nucleotides, the CDR3 is TGTGCCAGTGGGCCCTCCTACGAGCAGTACTTC. It is translated as CASGPSYEQYF.

The chain combines TRBV10-1 with TRBJ2-7; 8 bases map to TRBD2. CDR3 size: 13 residues. V lost 4 bases to trimming and J lost 6 bases; unmatched junction nucleotides: 5. Germline assignment: CDR1 WNHNN and CDR2 SYGVQD (reference sequence). As DNA, the CDR3 is TGCGCCAGCAGTGGGGTAGCGGGAAGCGAGCAGTACTTC. Its protein product is CASSGVAGSEQYF.

The gene calls are TRBV7-3 and TRBJ2-1, with TRBD1 as a possible D gene (5 bases). The V end lost 3 bases, the J end lost 4 bases, and 13 bases lay between the germline ends. The CDR3 totals 15 residues. Germline lookup yields CDR1 SGHTA and CDR2 FQGTGA. The CDR3 region has the DNA TGTGCCAGCAGCTTTTCTACTACAGGTTACAATGAGCAGTTCTTC. Translating gives CASSFSTTGYNEQFF.

This clone was seen a single time. V is TRBV28 and J is TRBJ2-2, with TRBD1 identical over 7 bases. Unmatched junction bases numbered 5, after V lost 4 bases and J lost 3 bases. Germline CDR1 is MDHEN and CDR2 is SYDVKM. The length of the CDR3 is 15 residues. The CDR3 DNA follows: TGTGCCAGCAGTTCGGACAGGTTAGACACCGGGGAGCTGTTTTTT. As protein: CASSSDRLDTGELFF.

The CDR3 reads CASSAGNQPQHF. The CDR3 DNA reads as TGTGCCAGCAGTGCAGGAAATCAGCCCCAGCATTTT. The chain carries TRBV6-5 and TRBJ1-5; no clear D gene. The CDR3 loop spans 12 amino acids. V lost 5 bases and J lost 4, with 6 bases in between. The germline CDR1 and CDR2 sequences are MNHEY and SVGAGI.

V gene TRBV11-2 combines with J gene TRBJ2-1; no clear D gene. Germline V gives CDR1 SGHAT, CDR2 FQNNGV. CDR3 length: 13 residues. The V gene lost 2 bases and the J gene lost 4 bases, with 6 bases spanning the gap. The CDR3 sequence is CASSLSVYNEQFF. Here the CDR3 DNA reads TGTGCCAGCAGCTTATCAGTATACAATGAGCAGTTCTTC.